Listed here is a single TCR beta chain. These data are taken from a study of T cells in Graves' hyperthyroidism and ophthalmopathy. From germline, CDR1 is LNHDA and CDR2 SQIVND (reference sequence). The CDR3 is 15 residues long. There were TCR beta CDR3 regions amplified from RNA transcripts. Primed by the HTBI set, a first-round RT-PCR was run on the TCR CDR3. TCRdb fed the multiplex PCR reads into MiXCR, producing one record per CDR3 protein. In the table there are 300,000 to 450,000 distinct CDR3 sequences, about 14% of which are singletons. The sample comprised blood. V usage is TRBV19 and J usage is TRBJ2-1; possible D gene TRBD2, 6 bases. The J call is doubtful: the DNA matches TRBJ2-7 better. This TCR was recovered from a woman under 40 with Graves' ophthalmopathy. For the CDR3, the DNA is TGTGCCAGTAGTATCGAGGGACTTACCTACAATGAGCAGTACTTC. Translated: CASSIEGLTYNEQYF.